A single sample gave rise to the 29 T cell receptor beta chains below, sequenced in a study of blood T cell repertoires in COVID-19. Method: immunoSEQ multiplex PCR; TCRdb's copy keeps in-frame clones and lacks some. This sample has around 130,000 clones; 65% to 90% occur once, and the top ten carry just under 3%. Sequenced: peripheral blood. The receptors originated from a man in his fifties with acute or convalescent COVID-19.

The chain uses TRBV19 and TRBJ2-3, with 10 nucleotides matching TRBD2. The CDR3 covers 13 residues. Germline V gene lookup returns CDR1 LNHDA and CDR2 SQIVND (reference sequence). V shed 9 bases, J shed 4 bases, and the junction held 4 bases outside the gene matches. CDR3 sequence: CASRLAGSDTQYF. For the CDR3, the DNA is TGTGCCAGCAGACTAGCGGGCTCAGATACGCAGTATTTT.

This chain joins TRBV4-1 and TRBJ2-3, with TRBD2 identical over 9 bases. Germline loops: CDR1 MGHRA, CDR2 YSYEKL. CDR3 length: 18 amino acids. V trimming: 1 base; J trimming: 5 bases; junction bases outside the gene matches: 13. The CDR3 is CASSQAERAGGRGDTQYF. The CDR3 coding sequence is TGCGCCAGCAGCCAAGCCGAGCGGGCGGGGGGGCGAGGAGATACGCAGTATTTT.

This rearrangement joins TRBV19 to TRBJ1-6; 9 bases align to TRBD1. The CDR3 is made up of 18 amino acids. Germline loops: CDR1 LNHDA, CDR2 SQIVND (reference sequence). Trimming cost V 1 base and J 5 bases; bases outside gene matches: 9. CDR3 region: CASSIVLLGQGNNSPLHF. The DNA for the CDR3 is TGTGCCAGTAGTATAGTGCTATTGGGACAGGGAAATAATTCACCCCTCCACTTT.

This sequence joins TRBV2 and TRBJ2-7; D remains unclear. V lost 1 base, J lost 5 bases, and 6 bases lay in between. The CDR3 totals 12 residues. The germline V gene has CDR1 SNHLY and CDR2 FYNNEI. The CDR3 loop reads CASSEDEDEQYF. The CDR3, as DNA: TGTGCCAGCAGTGAAGACGAGGACGAGCAGTACTTC. Full variable domain (rest looked up from reference TRBV2 and TRBJ2-7): EPEVTQTPSHQVTQMGQEVILRCVPISNHLYFYWYRQILGQKVEFLVSFYNNEISEKSEIFDDQFSVERPDGSNFTLKIRSTKLEDSAMYFCASSEDEDEQYFGPGTRLTVT.

In its sample, this clone was seen once. The chain couples TRBV28 to TRBJ1-2; 9 bases align to TRBD1. The CDR3 is made up of 15 amino acids. Germline CDR1 is MDHEN and CDR2 is SYDVKM. Germline trimming cut 4 bases from V and 7 bases from J; bases unmatched to any gene: 10. CDR3 loop: CASSYDGTGNGGYTF. The CDR3 DNA sequence: TGTGCCAGCAGTTATGACGGGACAGGGAATGGTGGCTACACCTTC.

This clone was seen a handful of times. This CDR3 reads CASSYFSGDSPLHF. The CDR3 coding sequence is TGTGCCAGCAGTTACTTCTCGGGGGATTCACCCCTCCACTTT. The chain joins TRBV6-5 to TRBJ1-6, with a tentative D call TRBD1 (5 bases). Trimming left V 1 base short and J 8 bases short, with 9 bases between. Germline V gene data show CDR1 as MNHEY and CDR2 as SVGAGI. The CDR3 runs 14 residues.

The rearrangement uses TRBV28 and TRBJ2-3; perhaps TRBD1 as D (5 bases). V was clipped by 6 bases and J by 0 bases, with 13 bases between them. Germline CDR1 MDHEN, CDR2 SYDVKM. The CDR3 totals 15 residues. CDR3 nucleotide sequence: TGTGCCAGCAGCTTGACAGACCTTAGCACAGATACGCAGTATTTT. Protein product: CASSLTDLSTDTQYF.

The CDR3 loop is CASSFSGIQYF. CDR3 DNA sequence: TGTGCCAGCAGTTTTTCAGGGATCCAGTACTTC. The chain uses TRBV27 and TRBJ2-5, with D perhaps matching TRBD1 (5 bases). This CDR3 contains 11 residues. V was cut by 3 bases and J by 10 bases, with 9 bases left in between. Per germline, CDR1 MNHEY and CDR2 SMNVEV (reference sequence).

The chain uses TRBV2 and TRBJ2-1, with TRBD2 matching 10 bases. Germline trimming cut 1 base from V and 9 bases from J; bases unmatched to any gene: 12. The CDR3 length is 17 residues. Germline V gene sequence: CDR1 SNHLY, CDR2 FYNNEI. CDR3 DNA sequence: TGTGCCAGCAGTGAAGTACAGGGACCTCCTAGCGGGAGTGAGCAGTTCTTC. Its protein is CASSEVQGPPSGSEQFF.

V is TRBV18 and J is TRBJ1-1; no reliable D call. This CDR3 spans 13 amino acids. Germline CDR1 and CDR2: KGHSH and LQKENI. With 2 bases removed from V and 3 bases from J, the gap between germline ends came to 7 bases. The CDR3 coding sequence is TGTGCCAGCTCACCAGGGAGCGACACTGAAGCTTTCTTT. This gives the protein CASSPGSDTEAFF.

In the case of this clone: At one of its ends the junction is not consistent with the germline gene, which may arise from a read error. The chain recombines TRBV19 with TRBJ1-5; a possible D gene is TRBD1 (6 bases). CDR3 length: 12 amino acids. Germline V gene data show CDR1 as LNHDA and CDR2 as SQIVND (reference sequence). CDR3 in DNA: TGTGCCAGTAACAGGGTCAATCGGCCCCAGCATTTT. This codes for CASNRVNRPQHF.

This chain links TRBV7-9 with TRBJ1-2; D gene ambiguous. Trimming pared 3 bases from V and 8 bases from J, leaving 10 bases between. The V gene's germline CDR1 is SEHNR and CDR2 FQNEAQ (reference sequence). The length of the CDR3 is 12 residues. CDR3 sequence: CASSFGLEGYTF. Here the CDR3 DNA reads TGTGCCAGCAGCTTCGGACTTGAGGGCTACACCTTC.

This chain uses TRBV4-1 with TRBJ1-6; a weak D match, TRBD1 (6 bases). The CDR3 runs to 16 residues. V was shortened by 4 bases and J by 10 bases, with 20 bases between the two germline ends. CDR1 is MGHRA and CDR2 is YSYEKL in the germline V gene. The chain's CDR3 is CASSPNIDRPSSPLHF. Written as DNA, the CDR3 is TGCGCCAGCAGCCCGAATATCGACAGGCCGAGCTCACCCCTCCACTTT.

The V and J genes are TRBV2 and TRBJ1-5, with D unclear. The germline V gene encodes CDR1 SNHLY and CDR2 FYNNEI. The CDR3 runs to 15 residues. Trimming left V 4 bases short and J 0 bases short, with 10 bases between. CDR3 sequence (DNA): TGTGCCAGCAGTGCACAGCTTTATAGCAATCAGCCCCAGCATTTT. As protein: CASSAQLYSNQPQHF.

This CDR3 is CAWSVRVNQPQHF. The CDR3 DNA is TGTGCCTGGAGTGTACGGGTTAATCAGCCCCAGCATTTT. The chain has TRBV30 and TRBJ1-5, with D hard to call. The V end was cut by 0 bases, the J end by 4 bases, with 7 bases between. The CDR3 covers 13 residues. Germline values: CDR1 GTSNPN, CDR2 SVGIG (reference sequence).

The chain employs TRBV5-1 and TRBJ1-1; 7 nucleotides align to TRBD1. The V gene end was trimmed by 3 bases and the J gene end by 6 bases; junction bases not matched to a gene: 8. The CDR3 has 14 amino acids. From germline, CDR1 is SGHRS and CDR2 YFSETQ. The CDR3 sequence is CASSSVGRGAEAFF. In DNA, the CDR3 is TGCGCCAGCAGCTCGGTCGGCAGGGGGGCTGAAGCTTTCTTT.

The chain combines TRBV6-6 with TRBJ2-5; D possibly corresponds to TRBD2 (5 bases). The CDR3 has 15 residues. Trimming left V 1 base short and J 5 bases short, with 14 bases between. Germline CDR1 and CDR2: MNHNY and SVGAGI (reference sequence). CDR3 DNA: TGTGCCAGCAGTTACTTGAGGGCCAGTTCTGAGACCCAGTACTTC. This encodes CASSYLRASSETQYF.

CDR3: CASQGQSYTEAFF. The CDR3 DNA reads TGTGCCAGCCAGGGACAGAGCTACACTGAAGCTTTCTTT. This chain uses TRBV6-5 with TRBJ1-1; TRBD1 agrees at 7 bases. V shed 8 bases and J 3 bases; nucleotides not matched to a gene: 6. This CDR3 is 13 amino acids long. Germline-derived CDR1 and CDR2 are MNHEY and SVGAGI.

The CDR3 DNA reads TGTGCCACCAGTGTGAGCCGTGATCAGCCCCAGCATTTT. Protein product: CATSVSRDQPQHF. The chain employs TRBV24-1 and TRBJ1-5; the D is unclear. There are 13 residues in the CDR3. V lost 5 bases, J lost 5 bases, and 9 bases lay in between. Germline CDR1 is KGHDR and CDR2 is SFDVKD.

The chain recombines TRBV7-9 with TRBJ1-1; 8 bases line up with TRBD1. The CDR3 has 19 residues. Germline CDR1 and CDR2: SEHNR and FQNEAQ (reference sequence). V dropped 6 bases and J dropped 7; count of bases not matched to a gene: 25. The CDR3 is CASRRLRGASTGVEVEAFF. The DNA for the CDR3 is TGTGCCAGCAGGCGTCTTCGGGGCGCCTCGACAGGGGTTGAAGTTGAAGCTTTCTTT. Drawing the rest from reference TRBV7-9 and TRBJ1-1, the complete variable domain is DTGVSQNPRHKITKRGQNVTFRCDPISEHNRLYWYRQTLGQGPEFLTYFQNEAQLEKSRLLSDRFSAERPKGSFSTLEIQRTEQGDSAMYLCASRRLRGASTGVEVEAFFGQGTRLTVV.

This rearrangement joins TRBV18 to TRBJ2-2; 8 bases are a match to TRBD1. The V gene's germline CDR1 is KGHSH and CDR2 LQKENI. The V segment lost 5 bases and the J segment 8 bases; nucleotides outside the gene matches: 19. The CDR3 is 18 residues long. The CDR3 loop is CASSTKTGVYMDMGELFF. DNA for the CDR3: TGTGCCAGCTCAACGAAGACAGGGGTTTATATGGACATGGGGGAGCTGTTTTTT.

V usage is TRBV7-9 and J usage is TRBJ1-5; D gene uncertain. CDR1 is SEHNR and CDR2 is FQNEAQ in the germline V gene (reference sequence). CDR3 length equals 14 residues. V was cut by 1 base and J by 4 bases, with 8 bases left in between. CDR3 sequence reads: CASSLEQLNQPQHF. Written as DNA, the CDR3 is TGTGCCAGCAGCTTAGAACAGCTGAATCAGCCCCAGCATTTT.

V and J are TRBV19 and TRBJ2-5; 8 nucleotides match TRBD2. This CDR3 region has 13 residues. CDR1 is LNHDA and CDR2 is SQIVND in the germline V gene (reference sequence). Germline trimming cut 10 bases from V and 7 bases from J; bases unmatched to any gene: 11. The chain's CDR3 is CATSQTSAATQYF. Written as DNA, the CDR3 is TGTGCCACTTCGCAGACTAGCGCCGCGACCCAGTACTTC.

The chain joins TRBV2 to TRBJ1-4; D gene ambiguous. Germline CDR1 reads SNHLY; CDR2 reads FYNNEI. Trimming shortened V by 3 bases and J by 1 base, and 3 bases separated the two germline ends. The CDR3 totals 13 residues. The CDR3 here is CASSDRTNEKLFF. CDR3 bases: TGTGCCAGCAGTGACAGAACTAATGAAAAACTGTTTTTT.

J is TRBJ1-3 and V is TRBV6-1; 10 bases match TRBD1. Trimming at V came to 4 bases and at J to 4 bases, leaving 7 bases not matched to a gene. CDR1 is MNHNS, CDR2 SASEGT, per germline. The CDR3 spans 16 residues. Here the CDR3 reads CASSGTTGGSGNTIYF. The DNA for the CDR3 is TGTGCCAGCAGTGGGACGACAGGGGGCTCGGGAAACACCATATATTTT.

The chain is built from TRBV11-3 and TRBJ2-3, with D unresolved. This CDR3 comprises 11 residues. V lost 5 bases, J lost 6 bases, and 6 bases lay in between. The germline V gene has CDR1 SGHNT and CDR2 YENEEA. This CDR3 reads CASSQIDTQYF. Written as DNA, the CDR3 is TGTGCCAGCAGCCAAATCGATACGCAGTATTTT.

This chain uses TRBV3-1 (or the pseudogene TRBV3-2) with TRBJ1-5; no clear D. V gave up 0 bases and J gave up 4 bases, with 16 bases separating them. The CDR3 has 17 residues. Germline V gene sequence: CDR1 LGHDT, CDR2 YNNKEL (reference sequence). DNA for the CDR3: TGTGCCAGCAGCCAAGAGGGCCTGCGGGCAGGAAATCAGCCCCAGCATTTT. Its protein is CASSQEGLRAGNQPQHF.

This clone has just one count. V and J are TRBV11-1 and TRBJ1-1; D call uncertain. The germline V gene encodes CDR1 SGHAT and CDR2 FQDESV (reference sequence). V lost 4 bases, J lost 1 base, and 7 bases lay in between. The length of the CDR3 is 13 residues. This CDR3 reads CASSSPGNTEAFF. DNA for the CDR3: TGTGCCAGCAGCTCTCCGGGGAACACTGAAGCTTTCTTT.

The V call is TRBV5-1, the J call TRBJ2-7; 9 bases line up with TRBD1. Trimming at V came to 4 bases and at J to 2 bases, leaving 7 bases not matched to a gene. Germline V gene data show CDR1 as SGHRS and CDR2 as YFSETQ. The CDR3 loop spans 15 amino acids. In DNA, the CDR3 is TGCGCCAGCAGCGCGGGACAGGGAGGGCCCTACGAGCAGTACTTC. It specifies CASSAGQGGPYEQYF. Using reference TRBV5-1 and TRBJ2-7 for the parts outside the CDR3, the full variable domain is KAGVTQTPRYLIKTRGQQVTLSCSPISGHRSVSWYQQTPGQGLQFLFEYFSETQRNKGNFPGRFSGRQFSNSRSEMNVSTLELGDSALYLCASSAGQGGPYEQYFGPGTRLTVT.